A selection of T cell receptor beta chains follows, all from one sample in a study of T cell changes during pregnancy in multiple sclerosis. Clones were sequenced by immunoSEQ multiplex PCR, and TCRdb holds only the in-frame ones, with some missing. The data show fewer than 45,000 clones, with approximately 90% seen just once and around 7% held by the top ten. The material sequenced was CD8+ T cells from peripheral blood mononuclear cells, taken in the third trimester of pregnancy. These receptors all come from a female donor with multiple sclerosis, enrolled in a pregnancy study. The CDR3 runs from the conserved cysteine through the conserved F or W. Clone size, where shown, is once, few, many, or a class for clones that have expanded.

v_call: TRBV7-9
clone_size: -
j_call: TRBJ2-2
cdr3_aa: CASKSLQGSTGELFF

v_call: TRBV9
clone_size: -
j_call: TRBJ1-4
cdr3_aa: CASSVEKGTNEKLFF

v_call: TRBV5-1
clone_size: -
j_call: TRBJ2-3
cdr3_aa: CASSPLAGFTDTQYF

v_call: TRBV27
clone_size: once
j_call: TRBJ2-3
cdr3_aa: CASSLSSAGSTDTQYF

v_call: TRBV20-1
clone_size: -
j_call: TRBJ2-5
cdr3_aa: CSARTDWTQYF

v_call: TRBV11-2
clone_size: medium-sized
j_call: TRBJ2-7
cdr3_aa: CASSPGQGISYEQYF

v_call: TRBV27
clone_size: -
j_call: TRBJ2-2
cdr3_aa: CASSTGGNKPDPGGELFF

v_call: TRBV10-3
clone_size: -
j_call: TRBJ1-2
cdr3_aa: CAISESTFLDYGYTF

v_call: TRBV7-9
clone_size: -
j_call: TRBJ2-7
cdr3_aa: CASSSPYEQYF

v_call: TRBV5-1
clone_size: once
j_call: TRBJ2-7
cdr3_aa: CASSEGLAASGYEQYF

v_call: TRBV30
clone_size: -
j_call: TRBJ2-5
cdr3_aa: CAWSPPVETQYF

v_call: TRBV4-1
clone_size: -
j_call: TRBJ1-1
cdr3_aa: CASSPWDRMNTEAFF

v_call: TRBV19
clone_size: -
j_call: TRBJ2-5
cdr3_aa: CASSSRARQETQYF

v_call: TRBV7-8
clone_size: -
j_call: TRBJ1-3
cdr3_aa: CASSLGWGTNGNTIYF

v_call: TRBV7-6
clone_size: once
j_call: TRBJ1-1
cdr3_aa: CASSLGGRGPNTEAFF

v_call: TRBV19
clone_size: -
j_call: TRBJ1-5
cdr3_aa: CASSIGPVGEDQPQHF

v_call: TRBV27
clone_size: -
j_call: TRBJ2-3
cdr3_aa: CASSPLGQGGADTQYF

v_call: TRBV7-2
clone_size: few
j_call: TRBJ2-7
cdr3_aa: CASSLDGLVGNEQYF

v_call: TRBV7-9
clone_size: many
j_call: TRBJ2-2
cdr3_aa: CASSLVGDSIGELFF

v_call: TRBV7-2
clone_size: once
j_call: TRBJ2-7
cdr3_aa: CASSLTGGEQYF

v_call: TRBV13
clone_size: few
j_call: TRBJ2-2
cdr3_aa: CASRTGAGELFF

v_call: TRBV9
clone_size: -
j_call: TRBJ1-2
cdr3_aa: CASSGTGKVTYGYTF